Shown below are 21 T cell receptor beta chains from a single sample sequenced in a study of T cell responses to AZD1222 COVID-19 vaccine. The method was immunoSEQ multiplex PCR; TCRdb's version includes in-frame clones alone and lacks a portion of them. Of 95,000 to 150,000 clones in the sample, 80% to 95% were seen once. This specimen was peripheral blood, taken on day 0 of AZD1222 vaccination. The receptors here all came from an adult in good health.

The rearrangement uses TRBV29-1 and TRBJ1-1, with 9 bases aligning to TRBD1. Germline CDR1 SQVTM, CDR2 ANQGSEA. CDR3 length: 16 amino acids. Trimming removed 5 bases from V and 2 bases from J; junction bases left unmatched: 12. The CDR3 loop reads CSVRRGGTGKNTEAFF. The CDR3 nucleotides read TGCAGCGTTCGAAGAGGCGGGACAGGGAAAAACACTGAAGCTTTCTTT.

The V gene is TRBV9, the J gene TRBJ1-1; D not resolved. The CDR3 has 16 residues. V was shortened by 3 bases and J by 2 bases, with 17 bases between the two germline ends. Germline assignment: CDR1 SGDLS and CDR2 YYNGEE. CDR3 in amino acids: CASSAPTERANTEAFF. The CDR3, as DNA: TGTGCCAGCAGCGCACCCACAGAACGGGCAAACACTGAAGCTTTCTTT.

The chain couples TRBV10-1 to TRBJ2-2; TRBD1 matches at 8 bases. The CDR3 is made up of 16 amino acids. CDR1 and CDR2 from the germline V gene are WNHNN and SYGVQD (reference sequence). J lost 1 base, V lost 3 bases, and 4 bases had no gene match. CDR3 region: CASSDRTGQNTGELFF. The CDR3, as DNA: TGCGCCAGCAGTGACCGGACAGGGCAGAACACCGGGGAGCTGTTTTTT.

The chain carries TRBV11-2 and TRBJ2-3; D call uncertain. The length of the CDR3 is 17 residues. Trimming removed 1 base from V and 1 base from J, with 15 bases in between. CDR1 is SGHAT, CDR2 FQNNGV, per germline. CDR3 amino acids: CASSLALGGAGTDTQYF. CDR3 in DNA: TGTGCCAGCAGCTTAGCCCTTGGTGGTGCAGGCACAGATACGCAGTATTTT.

The chain combines TRBV18 with TRBJ1-6; D is ambiguous. The V gene lost 3 bases and the J gene lost 8 bases, with 8 bases spanning the gap. CDR1 and CDR2 from the germline V gene are KGHSH and LQKENI. The length of the CDR3 is 13 residues. CDR3 sequence (DNA): TGTGCCAGCTCACCGAGGGCCGATTCACCCCTCCACTTT. Encoded protein: CASSPRADSPLHF.

The genes are TRBV20-1 and TRBJ2-5, with 11 bases aligning to TRBD1. Germline CDR1 and CDR2: DFQATT and SNEGSKA (reference sequence). The CDR3 contains 15 residues. V dropped 3 bases and J dropped 5; count of bases not matched to a gene: 8. This CDR3 reads CSASDPGQGDETQYF. The CDR3 nucleotides are TGCAGTGCTAGTGATCCGGGACAGGGGGACGAGACCCAGTACTTC.

The rearrangement links TRBV5-1 to TRBJ1-1; D gene unclear. The V gene lost 0 bases and the J gene lost 0 bases, with 0 bases spanning the gap. The CDR3 is made up of 12 amino acids. Germline-derived CDR1 and CDR2 are SGHRS and YFSETQ. This chain's CDR3 is CASSLVNTEAFF. The CDR3 DNA is TGCGCCAGCAGCTTGGTGAACACTGAAGCTTTCTTT.

CDR3 residues: CASSPWTWGEQFF. The CDR3, as DNA: TGTGCCAGCAGCCCGTGGACCTGGGGGGAGCAGTTCTTC. The V call is TRBV5-6, the J call TRBJ2-1; D tentatively reads TRBD1 or TRBD2 (5 bases each). The CDR3 has 13 amino acids. V was pared by 4 bases and J by 10 bases, with 15 bases between. Germline V lookup: CDR1 SGHDT, CDR2 YYEEEE.

This chain links TRBV18 with TRBJ1-4; TRBD1 matches at 9 bases. CDR3 length: 15 amino acids. Germline values: CDR1 KGHSH, CDR2 LQKENI. J lost 8 bases, V lost 3 bases, and 7 bases had no gene match. CDR3 DNA sequence: TGTGCCAGCTCACCCCCGGGACAGGGAGGCGAAAAACTGTTTTTT. It specifies CASSPPGQGGEKLFF. Full variable domain (missing parts from reference TRBV18 and TRBJ1-4): NAGVMQNPRHLVRRRGQEARLRCSPMKGHSHVYWYRQLPEEGLKFMVYLQKENIIDESGMPKERFSAEFPKEGPSILRIQQVVRGDSAAYFCASSPPGQGGEKLFFGSGTQLSVL.

This clone appeared a single time. The V call is TRBV3-1 (or the pseudogene TRBV3-2), the J call TRBJ2-5; no reliable D call. The length of the CDR3 is 15 residues. Trimming left V 6 bases short and J 1 base short, with 15 bases between. Germline lookup yields CDR1 LGHDT and CDR2 YNNKEL (reference sequence). The CDR3 bases are TGTGCCAGCAGTCCCTTATTTGGGCCCCAAGAGACCCAGTACTTC. This translates into CASSPLFGPQETQYF.

This sequence joins TRBV4-3 and TRBJ2-1; the match to TRBD1 covers 11 bases. Germline V gene sequence: CDR1 LGHNA, CDR2 YSLEER. The CDR3 consists of 16 residues. V shed 0 bases, J shed 4 bases, and the junction held 2 bases outside the gene matches. CDR3 nucleotides: TGCGCCAGCAGCCAAGATGGACAGGGGGCTTACAATGAGCAGTTCTTC. This translates into CASSQDGQGAYNEQFF.

This clone was found a few times. This rearrangement joins TRBV9 to TRBJ1-1; D is perhaps TRBD1 (5 bases). The CDR3 contains 15 residues. Between the trimmed V and J ends, which lost 0 bases and 7 bases, there was a span of 16 bases. Germline CDR1 reads SGDLS; CDR2 reads YYNGEE. The CDR3 is CASSVADLVGGEAFF. CDR3 coding DNA: TGTGCCAGCAGCGTAGCCGACCTGGTGGGGGGTGAAGCTTTCTTT.

CDR3 nucleotides: TGCGCCAGCAAAACTCTGGACGGTCAAGAGACCCAGTACTTC. This gives the protein CASKTLDGQETQYF. The rearrangement links TRBV23-1 to TRBJ2-5; D remains ambiguous. TRBV23-1 is placed among ORFs of uncertain function. V shed 7 bases and J shed 2 bases, with 14 bases lying between them. The CDR3 is made up of 14 amino acids.

The chain joins TRBV5-1 to TRBJ2-1, with 12 bases fitting TRBD2. Germline V lookup: CDR1 SGHRS, CDR2 YFSETQ. V lost 4 bases, J lost 9 bases, and 2 bases stayed unmatched. The CDR3 extends over 13 amino acids. The CDR3 bases are TGCGCCAGCAGCAGACTAGCGGGGGCTGAGCAGTTCTTC. Translated: CASSRLAGAEQFF.

CDR3 amino acids: CASSLRSPLTGNTIYF. The CDR3 DNA is TGTGCCAGCAGTTTACGGAGTCCCCTGACGGGAAACACCATATATTTT. The gene calls are TRBV28 and TRBJ1-3, with no clear D. The germline gives CDR1 MDHEN, CDR2 SYDVKM. The germline V and J ends were trimmed by 2 bases and 4 bases, with 15 bases remaining between them. CDR3 size: 16 residues. Filled out from reference TRBV28 and TRBJ1-3, the complete variable domain reads DVKVTQSSRYLVKRTGEKVFLECVQDMDHENMFWYRQDPGLGLRLIYFSYDVKMKEKGDIPEGYSVSREKKERFSLILESASTNQTSMYLCASSLRSPLTGNTIYFGEGSWLTVV.

The chain links TRBV3-1 (or the pseudogene TRBV3-2) to TRBJ2-7, with TRBD2 matching over 11 bases. Germline CDR1 LGHDT, CDR2 YNNKEL (reference sequence). CDR3 size: 18 residues. V was clipped by 1 base and J by 2 bases; unmatched bases: 10. The CDR3 spells CASSQGLSSGRSAYEQYF. The CDR3 DNA sequence: TGTGCCAGCAGCCAAGGGTTGTCTAGCGGGAGGTCGGCCTACGAGCAGTACTTC.

J is TRBJ2-7 and V is TRBV7-8, with 9 bases that match TRBD1. CDR1 is SGHVS and CDR2 is FQNEAQ in the germline V gene. V lost 6 bases to trimming and J lost 2 bases; unmatched junction nucleotides: 14. The CDR3 is 17 residues long. CDR3 sequence reads: CASSTGGADAFAYEQYF. The CDR3, as DNA: TGTGCCAGCAGTACAGGGGGCGCGGATGCTTTCGCCTACGAGCAGTACTTC.

About this clone: Relative to the germline gene, one junction end is altered; a read error may explain this. The chain joins TRBV7-7 to TRBJ2-2; tentative D call: TRBD1 (5 bases). CDR1 is SSHAT and CDR2 is FNYEAQ in the germline V gene (reference sequence). There are 12 residues in the CDR3. CDR3 bases: TGTGCTAGCAGCTTAGGGGTCGGGGAGCTGTTTTTT. This encodes CASSLGVGELFF.

The chain has TRBV6-5 and TRBJ2-7; D unclear. CDR1 and CDR2 (germline): MNHEY, SVGAGI. The length of the CDR3 is 15 residues. V was pared by 6 bases and J by 2 bases, with 17 bases between. CDR3 in amino acids: CASSIRGYSPYEQYF. As DNA, the CDR3 is TGTGCCAGCAGCATACGCGGCTACAGCCCCTACGAGCAGTACTTC.

The V call is TRBV5-1, the J call TRBJ2-7; no firm D call. The CDR3 has 16 residues. Germline CDR1 reads SGHRS; CDR2 reads YFSETQ. Trimming removed 2 bases from V and 3 bases from J, with 18 bases in between. In DNA form, the CDR3 reads TGCGCCAGCAGCTTACCCCAGGACCCTTTAAACTACGAGCAGTACTTC. Protein sequence: CASSLPQDPLNYEQYF.

The rearrangement links TRBV27 to TRBJ2-7, with D possibly matching TRBD2 (5 bases). V was cut by 1 base and J by 3 bases, with 10 bases left in between. This CDR3 has 14 amino acids. Germline V CDR1 and CDR2: MNHEY, SMNVEV (reference sequence). CDR3 bases: TGTGCCAGCAGTTTATTTTCCGGACTCTACGAGCAGTACTTC. Encoded protein: CASSLFSGLYEQYF.